This T cell receptor (beta chain) stems from a study of CD8 T cells in ankylosing spondylitis. The CDR3 is made up of 14 amino acids. The V segment lost 4 bases and the J segment 3 bases; nucleotides outside the gene matches: 5. The germline CDR1 and CDR2 sequences are MNHEY and SMNVEV (reference sequence). In TCRdb, the 5' RACE reads were re-called with MiXCR into one record per CDR3 protein. Here the sample spans 31,000 or so distinct CDR3 sequences, less than 40% being singletons. This clonotype has more than one count but fewer than ten. The rearrangement joins TRBV27 to TRBJ2-7; TRBD2 aligns across 8 bases. The TCR originated in a male donor with ankylosing spondylitis. The sequencing sample was made of synovial fluid, either unsorted or a sorted T cell fraction (not recorded which). The CDR3, as DNA: TGTGCCAGCAGTTGGGCGGGAGGCCACTACGAGCAGTACTTC. Its translation: CASSWAGGHYEQYF.